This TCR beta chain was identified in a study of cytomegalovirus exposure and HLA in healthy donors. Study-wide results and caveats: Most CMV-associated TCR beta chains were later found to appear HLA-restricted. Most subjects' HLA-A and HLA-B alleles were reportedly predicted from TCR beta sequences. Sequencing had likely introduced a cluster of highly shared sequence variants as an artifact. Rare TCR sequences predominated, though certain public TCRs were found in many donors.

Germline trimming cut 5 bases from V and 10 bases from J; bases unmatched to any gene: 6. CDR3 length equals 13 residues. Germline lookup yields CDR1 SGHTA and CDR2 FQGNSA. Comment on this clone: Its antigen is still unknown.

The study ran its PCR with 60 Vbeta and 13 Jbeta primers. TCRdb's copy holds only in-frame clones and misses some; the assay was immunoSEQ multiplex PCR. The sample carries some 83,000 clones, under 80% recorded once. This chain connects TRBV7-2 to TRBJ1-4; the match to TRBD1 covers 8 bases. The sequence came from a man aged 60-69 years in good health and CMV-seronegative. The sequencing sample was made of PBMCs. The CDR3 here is CASSPGTGVKLFF. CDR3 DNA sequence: TGTGCCAGCAGCCCCGGGACAGGAGTAAAACTGTTTTTT. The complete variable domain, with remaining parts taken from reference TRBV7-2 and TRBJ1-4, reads GAGVSQSPSNKVTEKGKDVELRCDPISGHTALYWYRQSLGQGLEFLIYFQGNSAPDKSGLPSDRFSAERTGGSVSTLTIQRTQQEDSAVYLCASSPGTGVKLFFGSGTQLSVL.